A selection of T cell receptor beta chains follows, all from one sample in a study of cytomegalovirus exposure and HLA in healthy donors. The data were produced by immunoSEQ multiplex PCR, yet TCRdb's version contains in-frame clones alone and is incomplete. There are 90,000 or so clones in the sample; around 80% occur only once, and around 4% lies in the top ten. Sequenced input: PBMCs. The receptors were sampled from a male donor in good health and CMV-seropositive. The CDR3 runs from the conserved cysteine through the conserved F or W. The D gene is left open where the match is weak. Some rows mark clone size as missing; the rest say once, few, many or name a class of expanded clone.

d_call j_call clone_size v_call cdr3_aa cdr3_nt
TRBD2 TRBJ2-7 - TRBV7-9 CASSQSGLADHNSYEQYF TGTGCCAGCAGTCAGTCGGGACTAGCGGATCACAACTCCTACGAGCAGTACTTC
- TRBJ2-1 - TRBV7-9 CASSLSSSDEQFF TGTGCCAGCAGCTTAAGCTCGAGCGATGAGCAGTTCTTC
TRBD1 TRBJ1-2 - TRBV18 CASSPGPTGRYTF TGTGCCAGCTCACCCGGGCCGACAGGGCGCTACACCTTC
- TRBJ1-5 - TRBV4-1 CASSQVNSNQPQHF TGCGCCAGCAGCCAAGTCAATAGCAATCAGCCCCAGCATTTT
- TRBJ1-5 - TRBV28 CASSLKGAFNQPQHF TGTGCCAGCAGTTTAAAAGGGGCCTTCAATCAGCCCCAGCATTTT
TRBD1 TRBJ2-7 - TRBV7-8 CASSPRDRSYEQYF TGTGCCAGCAGCCCACGGGACAGGTCCTACGAGCAGTACTTC
TRBD1 TRBJ2-1 once TRBV29-1 CSVEESGTVYNEQFF TGCAGCGTTGAAGAGTCCGGGACAGTATACAATGAGCAGTTCTTC
TRBD2 TRBJ2-1 - TRBV9 CASSVGMTSGLNEQFF TGTGCCAGCAGCGTCGGCATGACTAGCGGGTTGAATGAGCAGTTCTTC
- TRBJ2-2 - TRBV7-3 CASSSQGGRITGELFF TGTGCCAGCAGCTCCCAGGGAGGTCGGATAACCGGGGAGCTGTTTTTT
TRBD1 TRBJ2-1 - TRBV11-3 CASSPGTGVSRNEQFF TGTGCCAGCAGCCCCGGGACAGGGGTTAGCAGGAATGAGCAGTTCTTC
TRBD2 TRBJ2-3 - TRBV7-9 CASSPNALAGITDTQYF TGTGCCAGCAGCCCAAATGCACTAGCGGGTATCACAGATACGCAGTATTTT
- TRBJ1-1 few TRBV5-1 CASSLATGNTEAFF TGCGCCAGCAGCTTGGCCACGGGGAACACTGAAGCTTTCTTT
TRBD1 TRBJ2-2 - TRBV7-3 CASSSGQGRAGELFF TGTGCCAGCAGCTCCGGACAGGGACGGGCCGGGGAGCTGTTTTTT
- TRBJ1-2 - TRBV19 CASCISRTGGMDGYTF TGTGCCAGTTGTATTTCTAGGACCGGGGGAATGGATGGCTACACCTTC
TRBD2 TRBJ2-2 once TRBV27 CASSSPGLAGPNTGELFF TGTGCCAGCAGTTCTCCGGGACTAGCGGGACCGAACACCGGGGAGCTGTTTTTT
- TRBJ2-3 - TRBV30 CAWSGTGDTQYF TGTGCCTGGAGTGGGACGGGGGATACGCAGTATTTT
- TRBJ2-7 - TRBV28 CASSFRGTYEQYF TGTGCCAGCAGTTTCAGGGGAACCTACGAGCAGTACTTC
TRBD1 TRBJ1-1 - TRBV7-9 CASSVSQGAGTEAFF TGTGCCAGCAGCGTTTCACAGGGGGCGGGTACTGAAGCTTTCTTT
- TRBJ2-7 few TRBV27 CASKGASHSYEQYF TGTGCCAGCAAAGGGGCGTCGCACTCCTACGAGCAGTACTTC
- TRBJ1-1 - TRBV7-9 CASSPYPEGNTEAFF TGTGCCAGCAGCCCCTATCCGGAGGGGAACACTGAAGCTTTCTTT
TRBD2 TRBJ2-1 - TRBV9 CASSPEGSVRGGPHEQFF TGTGCCAGCAGCCCAGAAGGTTCGGTGCGGGGGGGCCCCCATGAGCAGTTCTTC
- TRBJ2-7 - TRBV4-1 CASSQDEGRTPYEQYF TGCGCCAGCAGCCAAGATGAGGGGAGGACTCCGTACGAGCAGTACTTC
TRBD2 TRBJ2-1 - TRBV7-2 CASSWGPAGGPGPFF TGTGCCAGCAGCTGGGGGCCAGCGGGGGGGCCTGGTCCGTTCTTC
- TRBJ1-2 - TRBV28 CASRPPVGQGYGYTF TGTGCCAGCAGGCCCCCCGTGGGCCAGGGGTATGGCTACACCTTC
- TRBJ2-3 - TRBV5-1 CASSLILTDTQYF TGCGCCAGCAGCCTCATACTCACAGATACGCAGTATTTT
TRBD1 TRBJ1-2 - TRBV30 CAWSGDSFYGYTF TGTGCCTGGAGTGGGGACAGCTTCTATGGCTACACCTTC
- TRBJ1-1 - TRBV7-3 CASSLGLGQAFF TGTGCCAGCAGCTTAGGTCTGGGCCAAGCTTTCTTT
TRBD1 TRBJ2-1 few TRBV5-1 CASSARTGSYNEQFF TGCGCCAGCAGCGCCAGGACAGGCTCCTACAATGAGCAGTTCTTC
TRBD1 TRBJ1-2 - TRBV6-1 CASSERTGDLGYTF TGTGCCAGCAGTGAAAGGACAGGGGATCTTGGCTACACCTTC
- TRBJ1-1 - TRBV6-4 CATKGVGETEAFF TGTGCCACTAAGGGGGTGGGGGAAACTGAAGCTTTCTTT
- TRBJ2-1 - TRBV6-6 CASSNLDSDNEQFF TGTGCCAGCAGCAACTTGGACAGTGACAATGAGCAGTTCTTC
TRBD2 TRBJ2-5 - TRBV9 CASSRTSGGPLGETQYF TGTGCCAGCAGCCGGACTAGCGGGGGACCCCTCGGGGAGACCCAGTACTTC
- TRBJ1-1 - TRBV28 CASSLGGADGNTEAFF TGTGCCAGCAGTTTAGGGGGCGCAGACGGGAACACTGAAGCTTTCTTT
TRBD1 TRBJ1-5 few TRBV10-2 CASSQTGVQPQHF TGCGCCAGCAGCCAAACAGGGGTTCAGCCCCAGCATTTT
- TRBJ2-1 - TRBV29-1 CSVFAEGYEQFF TGCAGCGTATTCGCGGAGGGATATGAGCAGTTCTTC